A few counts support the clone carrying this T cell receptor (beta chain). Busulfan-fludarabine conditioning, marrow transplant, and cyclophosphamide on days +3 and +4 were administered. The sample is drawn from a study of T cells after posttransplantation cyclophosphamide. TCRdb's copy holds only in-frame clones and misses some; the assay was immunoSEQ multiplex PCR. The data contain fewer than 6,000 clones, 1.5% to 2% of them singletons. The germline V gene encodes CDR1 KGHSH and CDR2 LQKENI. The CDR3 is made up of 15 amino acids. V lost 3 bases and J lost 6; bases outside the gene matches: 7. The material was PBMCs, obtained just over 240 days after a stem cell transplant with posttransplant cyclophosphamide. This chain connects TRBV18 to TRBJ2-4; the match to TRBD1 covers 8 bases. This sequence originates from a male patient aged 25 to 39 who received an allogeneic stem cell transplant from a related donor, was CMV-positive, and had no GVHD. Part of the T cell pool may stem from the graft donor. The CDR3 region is CASSPATGERNIQYF. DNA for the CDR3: TGTGCCAGCTCACCGGCGACAGGGGAAAGAAACATTCAGTACTTC.